This T cell receptor beta chain was captured in a study of cytomegalovirus exposure and HLA in healthy donors. General study points: It was reported in a later analysis that an Asian-associated ancestry cluster showed fewer N-insertions than the 666-donor mean.

About this clone: No antigen is known for it.

V shed 11 bases and J 4 bases; nucleotides not matched to a gene: 5. The germline V gene has CDR1 LNHDA and CDR2 SQIVND (reference sequence). The CDR3 length is 14 residues. This PCR relied on a set of 60 Vbeta primers and 13 Jbeta primers. Libraries were prepared by immunoSEQ multiplex PCR; TCRdb keeps only in-frame clonotypes and omits some of them. The table has around 99,000 clones, over 70% seen once. Sequences were obtained from PBMCs. The rearrangement links TRBV19 to TRBJ2-6; 10 nucleotides agree with TRBD1. This TCR derives from a young man in good health and CMV-seronegative. In DNA, the CDR3 is TGTGCCGGGGGGACAGGGGCCGGGGCCAACGTCCTGACTTTC. As protein: CAGGTGAGANVLTF.